The source of this T cell receptor beta chain is a study of beta chain features in type 1 diabetes (dated by TCRdb to the late 2010s). Notes on the research overall: Mean age, gender distribution, total cell number and subset yield did not differ between patients and healthy donors. A total of 85 million to 140 million sorted cells were examined across all samples, and a strong correlation was observed between cell number per subset and RNA yield. In the study, TCRB repertoires of sorted circulating CD4+ T cell subsets from recently diagnosed type 1 diabetes patients were compared with those of matched healthy donors. Regulatory and stem cell-like memory subsets were isolated from only 8 patients and roughly eight healthy donors, whereas naive and central memory subsets came from all 30 or so donors. What the work shows at the level of the full study, not this receptor alone: Shorter templates might be favored by PCR, yet because patient and control samples were amplified and corrected together, any such skew would affect both groups equally. HLA sub-analyses involved small numbers of individuals, so any influence of HLA type on TCRB rearrangement remained unresolved. Sequencing cDNA rather than genomic DNA could over-represent highly expressing activated cells, although activation and CD3 levels did not differ between groups. At VDJ recombination sites, type 1 diabetes patients had fewer insertions and more deleted nucleotides, which implies abnormalities in thymic rearrangement. Type 1 diabetes patients showed a moderate but significant shortening of TCRB CDR3 length in all four CD4+ subsets. Naive, central memory and regulatory TCRB repertoires appeared more similar among patients than among healthy donors.

Reading from cysteine to phenylalanine, the CDR3 counts 15 amino acids. Kept here is only the CDR3 DNA, which spans 45 bases and is read in frame from base 1. Trimming at the junction amounts to 0 bases on V and 0 bases on J, and the germline ends lie 8 bases apart. Via the germline V gene, CDR1 is SGDLS and CDR2 YYNGEE. The High Capacity cDNA Reverse Transcription Kit was used to reverse transcribe all of the isolated RNA, meaning that expressed TCRB transcripts were what got sequenced. Deep immunoSEQ sequencing was applied to naive, central memory and regulatory T cell samples, giving an average of around 3.4 million total reads per sample. Sorted cells were lysed in RLT buffer and RNA was extracted with DNase-treated RNeasy Micro or Mini kits, depending on cell number. Each cell subset was processed on its own to prevent cross-contamination, while patient and healthy donor samples were processed together. The immunoSEQ multiplex PCR was used to amplify TCRB sequences from cDNA, yielding 87-bp fragments that span the CDR3 region. Sequencing of the amplicons was performed on the Illumina HiSeq platform. From the authors' description of their analysis: Synthetic template baselines were used to correct PCR bias computationally, reads within Hamming distance 2 were collapsed together, and singletons that could not be merged were discarded. Reads were aligned against IMGT so that V, D and J genes, CDR3 length and insertions or deletions at six rearrangement sites could be assigned. Within each subset, clonotype counts were normalized to sorted cell number, after which true diversity and Gini coefficients were computed with the tcR R package. The overlap coefficient, calculated on TCRB nucleotide sequences, was used to measure repertoire sharing. As stored in TCRdb, this immuneACCESS dataset retains in-frame rearrangements with V and J assigned. A fraction of the clones does not appear; measured against another copy, unresolved V genes explain less than half of the discrepancy, and the remainder lacks a known reason. The D gene and trimming were derived from the DNA, and the V and J assignments and clone size from that table. The sample includes 150,000 to 160,000 clones, with roughly 11% observed a single time. The top ten constitute about 2.1% of the sample.

Each donor gave one peripheral blood draw, averaging about 120 mL, which was collected into heparinised tubes. Naive, central memory, regulatory and stem cell-like memory CD4+ T cells were sorted on a BD FACSAria II using a panel including CD45RO, CCR7, CD25, CD127, CD95 and CD27. Purity was above 95% for every sorted population. Right away, PBMCs were isolated by Lymphoprep density gradient centrifugation and were stained directly, with no culture step. To minimize batch effects, samples were stained and sorted in pairs, one healthy donor with one patient per experiment. This clone was seen more than once but under ten times. What antigen it recognizes has not been identified. Base qualities were left out, and no much larger clone turns up one base away.

This sequence was found in a man between 18 and 35 years old in good health. Here the chain combines TRBV9 and TRBJ2-3; matching of 6 bases hints at TRBD1 as the D gene. Sequenced: central memory CD4+ T cells from blood. CDR3 sequence: CASSVAQGSTDTQYF. The DNA sequence follows: TGTGCCAGCAGCGTAGCACAGGGTAGCACAGATACGCAGTATTTT.